Below, 5 T cell receptor beta chains from the same sample are listed, as sequenced in a study of CD8+ T cells in alopecia areata. Once RNA had been extracted, it was reverse transcribed into cDNA to act as the sequencing template. The method was immunoSEQ multiplex PCR; TCRdb's version includes in-frame clones alone and lacks a portion of them. The sample is made up of under 350,000 clones, none counted only once. Cells pooled from cutaneous lymph nodes were sorted on CD4, CD8alpha, NKG2D, NKG2ACE and other markers. Sequencing input: CD4+ T cells sorted from a lymph node. The receptor set was obtained from a C3H/HeJ mouse with alopecia areata. The mice in this strain carry MHC haplotype H2-k.

There are a few counts of this clone. Gene names follow the mouse nomenclature. Read sequence stops 4 residues before the CDR3 end, and the germline J gene provides the missing end. This rearrangement joins TRBV13-1 to TRBJ2-3, with 8 nucleotides matching TRBD2. The CDR3 is made up of 17 amino acids. V gave up 2 bases and J gave up 0 bases; unmatched junction bases: 8. Germline CDR1 reads NSHNY; CDR2 reads SYGAGN. CDR3 DNA, as far as it was read: TGTGCCAGCAGTGAATTCCCCTGGGGGGATAGTGCAGAA. Amino acids: CASSEFPWGDSAE. The full CDR3 reads CASSEFPWGDSAETLYF.

As regards this clone: Genes and germline come from the mouse. The CDR3 DNA, read in part, is TGCACCTGCAGTGCAGGGGGGGCGTGGACA. It specifies CTCSAGGAWT. The whole CDR3 is CTCSAGGAWTEVFF. This chain links TRBV1 with TRBJ1-1, with a tentative D call TRBD1 (6 bases). From the germline J gene comes the end of the CDR3, since the read stops 4 residues before it. The CDR3 has 14 residues. Germline loops: CDR1 NSQYPW, CDR2 LRSPGD (reference sequence).

There are a few counts of this clone. The gene names given are mouse names. The read comes to an end 4 residues before the CDR3 does, leaving the germline J gene to fill in the end. The rearrangement uses TRBV5 and TRBJ1-1; 7 nucleotides line up with TRBD1. From germline, CDR1 is LGHNA and CDR2 YNLKQL (reference sequence). The CDR3 consists of 15 residues. Trimming at V came to 4 bases and at J to 1 base, leaving 6 bases not matched to a gene. CDR3 region: CASSPQGVLNTEVFF. The part of the CDR3 DNA that was read is TGTGCCAGCAGCCCCCAGGGGGTCCTAAACACA.

In regard to this clone: Genes and germline are mouse. The DNA ends 4 residues before the CDR3 does, and the rest of the CDR3 is filled in from the germline J gene. The rearrangement joins TRBV13-1 to TRBJ1-2; no definite D call. Trimming removed 1 base at V and 2 bases at J, with 6 bases between. The CDR3 totals 13 residues. The V gene's germline CDR1 is NSHNY and CDR2 SYGAGN. Here the CDR3 reads CASSDYSNSDYTF. The sequenced part of the CDR3 DNA is TGTGCCAGCAGTGATTACAGTAACTCC.

This clone has more than one count but fewer than ten. The genes and germline here are from mouse. The sequence runs out 4 residues before the end of the CDR3; the remainder is reconstructed from the germline J gene. This sample includes further DNA sequences coding for the same CDR3. The rearrangement joins TRBV19 to TRBJ2-1; 7 nucleotides align to TRBD2. Germline CDR1 and CDR2: FNHDT and SITEND (reference sequence). The CDR3 is 13 amino acids. The trim removed 6 bases at V and 1 base at J, leaving 1 base unmatched. The CDR3 sequence is CASKLGNYAEQFF. Partial CDR3 DNA: TGTGCCAGCAAACTGGGGAACTATGCT.